These T cell receptor beta chains were read from a single sample in a study of OX40 agonist ivuxolimab in advanced cancers. The method was immunoSEQ multiplex PCR; TCRdb's version includes in-frame clones alone and lacks a portion of them. In the table there are approximately 60,000 clones, roughly nine tenths of which are singletons. Sample: CD4+ or CD8+ T cells sorted from blood, taken in a trial of the OX40 agonist ivuxolimab. The source of these receptors is an adult with an advanced solid tumor such as melanoma, head and neck, liver or kidney cancer. Each CDR3 is given with its conserved first and last residue. D genes are given only for firm matches. Some rows mark clone size as missing; the rest say once, few, many or name a class of expanded clone.

V gene: TRBV11-2; CDR3 length: 17; J gene: TRBJ2-2; D gene: NA; clone size: NA; CDR3 protein: CASTQQGMSFTPGELFF; CDR3 DNA: TGTGCCAGCACCCAGCAGGGGATGAGCTTTACACCCGGGGAGCTGTTTTTT
V gene: TRBV21-1; CDR3 length: 17; J gene: TRBJ2-4; D gene: NA; clone size: NA; CDR3 protein: CASNRRRGNLAKNIQYF; CDR3 DNA: TGTGCCAGCAATCGTAGGAGGGGGAATTTAGCCAAAAACATTCAGTACTTC
V gene: TRBV6-5; CDR3 length: 13; J gene: TRBJ1-1; D gene: NA; clone size: NA; CDR3 protein: CASSYRANTEAFF; CDR3 DNA: TGTGCCAGCAGTTACCGGGCGAACACTGAAGCTTTCTTT
V gene: TRBV6-6; CDR3 length: 14; J gene: TRBJ1-1; D gene: NA; clone size: NA; CDR3 protein: CASSQLRSTTEAFF; CDR3 DNA: TGTGCCAGCAGTCAGCTCAGAAGTACCACTGAAGCTTTCTTT
V gene: TRBV7-8; CDR3 length: 15; J gene: TRBJ2-7; D gene: NA; clone size: few; CDR3 protein: CASSLVQGGSYEQYF; CDR3 DNA: TGTGCCAGCAGCTTAGTTCAGGGGGGATCCTACGAGCAGTACTTC
V gene: TRBV4-2; CDR3 length: 14; J gene: TRBJ1-1; D gene: NA; clone size: NA; CDR3 protein: CASSQVRGTAEAFF; CDR3 DNA: TGTGCCAGCAGCCAAGTTCGCGGGACCGCTGAAGCTTTCTTT
V gene: TRBV7-3; CDR3 length: 13; J gene: TRBJ2-5; D gene: NA; clone size: NA; CDR3 protein: CASSHSRGGTQYF; CDR3 DNA: TGTGCCAGCAGCCACTCTAGGGGAGGGACCCAGTACTTC
V gene: TRBV29-1; CDR3 length: 17; J gene: TRBJ2-5; D gene: TRBD2; clone size: NA; CDR3 protein: CSVEEFGLAVLGETQYF; CDR3 DNA: TGCAGCGTTGAAGAGTTCGGACTAGCGGTCCTGGGGGAGACCCAGTACTTC
V gene: TRBV6-1; CDR3 length: 15; J gene: TRBJ2-4; D gene: NA; clone size: NA; CDR3 protein: CASGGGGKAKNIQYF; CDR3 DNA: TGTGCCAGCGGGGGAGGGGGTAAGGCCAAAAACATTCAGTACTTC
V gene: TRBV7-9; CDR3 length: 15; J gene: TRBJ1-2; D gene: NA; clone size: once; CDR3 protein: CASVRDAGPGDGYTF; CDR3 DNA: TGTGCCAGCGTTCGGGATGCGGGCCCCGGGGATGGCTACACCTTC
V gene: TRBV18; CDR3 length: 15; J gene: TRBJ1-2; D gene: NA; clone size: NA; CDR3 protein: CASSPGGTSNYGYTF; CDR3 DNA: TGTGCCAGCTCACCTGGAGGGACTTCCAACTATGGCTACACCTTC
V gene: TRBV2; CDR3 length: 15; J gene: TRBJ2-1; D gene: TRBD2; clone size: NA; CDR3 protein: CASRGTSGSYNEQFF; CDR3 DNA: TGTGCCAGCAGAGGAACTAGCGGGAGTTACAATGAGCAGTTCTTC
V gene: TRBV10-2; CDR3 length: 13; J gene: TRBJ1-1; D gene: NA; clone size: NA; CDR3 protein: CASKDPMNTEAFF; CDR3 DNA: TGCGCCAGCAAGGACCCTATGAACACTGAAGCTTTCTTT
V gene: TRBV5-4; CDR3 length: 14; J gene: TRBJ2-5; D gene: NA; clone size: NA; CDR3 protein: CASSPFSTEETQYF; CDR3 DNA: TGTGCCAGCAGCCCTTTTTCGACAGAAGAGACCCAGTACTTC
V gene: TRBV30; CDR3 length: 15; J gene: TRBJ2-7; D gene: TRBD1; clone size: NA; CDR3 protein: CAWRAGQGATYEQYF; CDR3 DNA: TGTGCCTGGAGGGCGGGACAGGGGGCCACCTACGAGCAGTACTTC
V gene: TRBV11-3; CDR3 length: 16; J gene: TRBJ2-1; D gene: TRBD2; clone size: NA; CDR3 protein: CASSLNQPSGRGEQFF; CDR3 DNA: TGTGCCAGCAGCTTAAATCAGCCTAGCGGGAGAGGCGAGCAGTTCTTC
V gene: TRBV7-8; CDR3 length: 15; J gene: TRBJ2-5; D gene: NA; clone size: NA; CDR3 protein: CASSSGRGTLETQYF; CDR3 DNA: TGTGCCAGCAGCTCTGGTCGGGGAACCCTAGAGACCCAGTACTTC
V gene: TRBV28; CDR3 length: 15; J gene: TRBJ1-4; D gene: NA; clone size: once; CDR3 protein: CASNSAGATNEKLFF; CDR3 DNA: TGTGCCAGCAACTCCGCGGGGGCAACTAATGAAAAACTGTTTTTT
V gene: TRBV28; CDR3 length: 16; J gene: TRBJ2-1; D gene: TRBD1; clone size: NA; CDR3 protein: CASSTYTGGYYNEQFF; CDR3 DNA: TGTGCCAGCAGTACGTATACAGGGGGCTACTACAATGAGCAGTTCTTC
V gene: TRBV6-1; CDR3 length: 15; J gene: TRBJ2-5; D gene: NA; clone size: NA; CDR3 protein: CASSELGKSQETQYF; CDR3 DNA: TGTGCCAGCAGTGAACTCGGAAAATCCCAAGAGACCCAGTACTTC
V gene: TRBV28; CDR3 length: 16; J gene: TRBJ1-3; D gene: NA; clone size: NA; CDR3 protein: CASSFLAGSSGNTIYF; CDR3 DNA: TGTGCCAGCAGTTTCCTTGCAGGTAGCTCTGGAAACACCATATATTTT
V gene: TRBV6-5; CDR3 length: 14; J gene: TRBJ1-1; D gene: TRBD1; clone size: NA; CDR3 protein: CASSYARGRVEAFF; CDR3 DNA: TGTGCCAGCAGTTACGCCAGGGGGCGTGTTGAAGCTTTCTTT
V gene: TRBV7-9; CDR3 length: 14; J gene: TRBJ1-1; D gene: NA; clone size: NA; CDR3 protein: CASSSRGAETEAFF; CDR3 DNA: TGTGCCAGCAGCTCCAGGGGTGCTGAAACTGAAGCTTTCTTT
V gene: TRBV5-1; CDR3 length: 19; J gene: TRBJ2-6; D gene: NA; clone size: NA; CDR3 protein: CASSSWTGGSRSGANVLTF; CDR3 DNA: TGCGCCAGCAGCTCCTGGACTGGCGGTAGCAGGTCTGGGGCCAACGTCCTGACTTTC
V gene: TRBV19; CDR3 length: 16; J gene: TRBJ2-3; D gene: TRBD2; clone size: NA; CDR3 protein: CASSLLAGSSTDTQYF; CDR3 DNA: TGTGCCAGTAGTCTCTTAGCGGGATCTAGCACAGATACGCAGTATTTT
V gene: TRBV2; CDR3 length: 13; J gene: TRBJ2-1; D gene: NA; clone size: many; CDR3 protein: CASSWGAENEQFF; CDR3 DNA: TGTGCCAGCAGCTGGGGAGCGGAGAATGAGCAGTTCTTC
V gene: TRBV28; CDR3 length: 18; J gene: TRBJ2-1; D gene: TRBD2; clone size: NA; CDR3 protein: CASSSSPGLGTYINEQFF; CDR3 DNA: TGTGCCAGCAGTTCATCCCCGGGACTAGGAACCTACATCAATGAGCAGTTCTTC
V gene: TRBV2; CDR3 length: 12; J gene: TRBJ2-2; D gene: TRBD2; clone size: once; CDR3 protein: CASSGGAGALFF; CDR3 DNA: TGTGCCAGCAGTGGAGGGGCGGGAGCGCTGTTTTTT
V gene: TRBV20-1; CDR3 length: 11; J gene: TRBJ2-7; D gene: TRBD1; clone size: NA; CDR3 protein: CSAGQTSEQYF; CDR3 DNA: TGCAGTGCGGGACAGACAAGCGAGCAGTACTTC
V gene: TRBV7-9; CDR3 length: 15; J gene: TRBJ1-6; D gene: TRBD1; clone size: NA; CDR3 protein: CASSPGQGAISPLHF; CDR3 DNA: TGTGCCAGCAGCCCGGGACAGGGGGCGATCTCACCCCTCCACTTT
V gene: TRBV5-3; CDR3 length: 16; J gene: TRBJ2-7; D gene: TRBD1; clone size: NA; CDR3 protein: CARSASRDRVLYEQYF; CDR3 DNA: TGTGCCAGAAGCGCGTCCCGGGACAGGGTTTTATACGAGCAGTACTTC
V gene: TRBV6-5; CDR3 length: 15; J gene: TRBJ2-5; D gene: NA; clone size: NA; CDR3 protein: CASRDGSLGGETQYF; CDR3 DNA: TGTGCCAGCAGAGACGGTTCCCTAGGTGGTGAGACCCAGTACTTC
V gene: TRBV10-3; CDR3 length: 14; J gene: TRBJ1-1; D gene: NA; clone size: NA; CDR3 protein: CAISQQSMNTEAFF; CDR3 DNA: TGTGCCATCAGCCAACAAAGCATGAACACTGAAGCTTTCTTT
V gene: TRBV29-1; CDR3 length: 13; J gene: TRBJ2-7; D gene: NA; clone size: once; CDR3 protein: CSVGDLMTYEQYF; CDR3 DNA: TGCAGCGTGGGGGACTTAATGACCTACGAGCAGTACTTC
V gene: TRBV13; CDR3 length: 14; J gene: TRBJ1-1; D gene: NA; clone size: NA; CDR3 protein: CASSSPRGAKVAFF; CDR3 DNA: TGTGCCAGCAGCTCGCCGAGGGGGGCTAAAGTAGCTTTCTTT
V gene: TRBV9; CDR3 length: 12; J gene: TRBJ2-1; D gene: NA; clone size: NA; CDR3 protein: CASSPRTSEQFF; CDR3 DNA: TGTGCCAGCAGCCCCCGGACTTCAGAGCAGTTCTTC
V gene: TRBV10-3; CDR3 length: 15; J gene: TRBJ1-3; D gene: NA; clone size: NA; CDR3 protein: CAITFGQNSGNTIYF; CDR3 DNA: TGTGCCATCACCTTCGGACAGAACTCTGGAAACACCATATATTTT
V gene: TRBV2; CDR3 length: 14; J gene: TRBJ2-7; D gene: NA; clone size: NA; CDR3 protein: CASSEDSHSYEQYF; CDR3 DNA: TGTGCCAGCAGTGAAGATTCCCACTCCTACGAGCAGTACTTC
V gene: TRBV6-1; CDR3 length: 15; J gene: TRBJ2-7; D gene: NA; clone size: NA; CDR3 protein: CASSPLPGATYEQYF; CDR3 DNA: TGTGCCAGCAGTCCCCTCCCCGGGGCGACGTACGAGCAGTACTTC
V gene: TRBV18; CDR3 length: 12; J gene: TRBJ1-5; D gene: TRBD1; clone size: NA; CDR3 protein: CASSPPDRVKHF; CDR3 DNA: TGTGCCAGCTCACCACCCGACAGGGTAAAACATTTT
V gene: TRBV7-9; CDR3 length: 15; J gene: TRBJ2-6; D gene: NA; clone size: once; CDR3 protein: CASSLDSSGANVLTF; CDR3 DNA: TGTGCCAGCAGCCTAGACAGCTCTGGGGCCAACGTCCTGACTTTC
V gene: TRBV20-1; CDR3 length: 11; J gene: TRBJ1-1; D gene: NA; clone size: NA; CDR3 protein: CSDRPNTEAFF; CDR3 DNA: TGCAGTGATCGGCCGAACACTGAAGCTTTCTTT
V gene: TRBV21-1; CDR3 length: 16; J gene: TRBJ1-1; D gene: NA; clone size: NA; CDR3 protein: CASSPGRDRDGTEAFF; CDR3 DNA: TGTGCCAGCAGCCCCGGGAGGGACAGGGACGGCACTGAAGCTTTCTTT
V gene: TRBV7-9; CDR3 length: 12; J gene: TRBJ2-2; D gene: NA; clone size: NA; CDR3 protein: CASSLVPGELFF; CDR3 DNA: TGTGCCAGCAGCTTAGTTCCTGGGGAGCTGTTTTTT
V gene: TRBV28; CDR3 length: 15; J gene: TRBJ1-2; D gene: TRBD1; clone size: few; CDR3 protein: CASSSGTGKYYGYTF; CDR3 DNA: TGTGCCAGCAGTTCGGGGACAGGGAAGTACTATGGCTACACCTTC
V gene: TRBV11-3; CDR3 length: 17; J gene: TRBJ2-2; D gene: NA; clone size: NA; CDR3 protein: CASSLGFRSSGTGELFF; CDR3 DNA: TGTGCCAGCAGCTTAGGTTTCCGGAGCTCGGGCACCGGGGAGCTGTTTTTT
V gene: TRBV10-1; CDR3 length: 14; J gene: TRBJ2-7; D gene: NA; clone size: NA; CDR3 protein: CASKVWDGAYEQYF; CDR3 DNA: TGCGCCAGCAAGGTATGGGACGGGGCCTACGAGCAGTACTTC
V gene: TRBV27; CDR3 length: 15; J gene: TRBJ2-1; D gene: NA; clone size: NA; CDR3 protein: CASSFDGGTYNEQFF; CDR3 DNA: TGTGCCAGCAGTTTCGATGGGGGCACCTACAATGAGCAGTTCTTC
V gene: TRBV29-1; CDR3 length: 14; J gene: TRBJ2-5; D gene: TRBD2; clone size: NA; CDR3 protein: CSVVLAGGPETQYF; CDR3 DNA: TGCAGCGTTGTGCTGGCGGGAGGGCCCGAGACCCAGTACTTC
V gene: TRBV5-1; CDR3 length: 14; J gene: TRBJ2-5; D gene: NA; clone size: NA; CDR3 protein: CASSLRDFKETQYF; CDR3 DNA: TGCGCCAGCAGCCTCCGGGACTTTAAAGAGACCCAGTACTTC